These 24 T cell receptor beta chains were all obtained from the same sample, sequenced in a study of beta chain features in type 1 diabetes. Overall study results and limits: All four CD4+ subsets from Type 1 diabetes patients carried moderately but significantly shorter TCRB CDR3s.

The authors reverse transcribed all of the isolated RNA, so sequencing captured expressed TCRB transcripts. Profiled with immunoSEQ multiplex PCR; TCRdb holds only in-frame clones, not every one. The table has over 100,000 clones, less than 20% seen once; the top ten hold approximately 2.3%. Their antigens are not known. Sequenced: central memory CD4+ T cells from blood. The receptors were gathered from a man aged 25 to 40 with type 1 diabetes.

A few counts support this clone. A far more abundant clone sits one base away, making this likely a read error. This chain links TRBV14 with TRBJ2-3; no firm D call. This CDR3 is built from 11 residues. The V and J ends lost 3 bases and 2 bases respectively, with 0 bases between them. Germline V CDR1 and CDR2: SGHDN, FVKESK. CDR3 DNA sequence: TGTGCCAGCAGCCACACAGATACGCAGTATTTT. Protein sequence: CASSHTDTQYF.

This clone was observed a handful of times. The genes are TRBV28 and TRBJ2-1, with unresolved D. Deletions cut 7 bases from V and 6 bases from J, with 13 bases between. Looked up from germline, CDR1 is MDHEN and CDR2 is SYDVKM. There are 13 residues in the CDR3. The CDR3 spells CASTGNSGNEQFF. CDR3 sequence (DNA): TGTGCCAGCACTGGGAATTCCGGCAATGAGCAGTTCTTC. The entire variable domain, with the rest obtained from reference TRBV28 and TRBJ2-1, is as follows: DVKVTQSSRYLVKRTGEKVFLECVQDMDHENMFWYRQDPGLGLRLIYFSYDVKMKEKGDIPEGYSVSREKKERFSLILESASTNQTSMYLCASTGNSGNEQFFGPGTRLTVL.

The CDR3 reads CASKPGQGLQETQYF. The CDR3 coding sequence is TGTGCCAGCAAACCGGGACAGGGCCTCCAAGAGACCCAGTACTTC. V is TRBV5-4 and J is TRBJ2-5; TRBD1 matches at 9 bases. Germline V gene lookup returns CDR1 SGHNT and CDR2 YYREEE (reference sequence). This CDR3 spans 15 amino acids. J was trimmed by 1 base and V by 6 bases; bases with no gene match: 7.

This clone has more than one count but fewer than ten. This chain joins TRBV7-9 and TRBJ1-5, with a weak D call TRBD1 (6 bases). V shed 5 bases and J shed 4 bases, with 12 bases lying between them. The CDR3 totals 14 residues. The germline V gene encodes CDR1 SEHNR and CDR2 FQNEAQ (reference sequence). CDR3 DNA: TGTGCCAGCAGCCAAGGGGGGTTTAATCAGCCCCAGCATTTT. Protein product: CASSQGGFNQPQHF.

V usage is TRBV2 and J usage is TRBJ2-7; 7 bases are shared with TRBD1. The CDR3 consists of 12 residues. V shed 8 bases and J 6 bases; nucleotides not matched to a gene: 7. Per germline, CDR1 SNHLY and CDR2 FYNNEI. The CDR3 loop is CASAQDRVEQYF. In DNA, the CDR3 is TGTGCCAGCGCCCAAGACAGGGTCGAGCAGTACTTC.

This clone was seen only once. One end of the junction varies from germline; a read error may be responsible. V gene TRBV7-7 combines with J gene TRBJ2-2; D gene ambiguous. This CDR3 has 16 residues. CDR1 is SSHAT, CDR2 FNYEAQ, per germline (reference sequence). The CDR3 protein is CASSPKSISNTGELFF. Here the CDR3 DNA reads TGTGCTAGCAGCCCCAAGAGTATTTCGAACACCGGGGAGCTGTTTTTT.

The chain has TRBV2 and TRBJ2-2; D call uncertain. The V gene's germline CDR1 is SNHLY and CDR2 FYNNEI. Trimming removed 4 bases from V and 5 bases from J, with 8 bases in between. This CDR3 spans 13 amino acids. CDR3 in amino acids: CASSVDGTGELFF. In DNA form, the CDR3 reads TGTGCCAGCAGTGTAGATGGGACCGGGGAGCTGTTTTTT.

This clone has ten or more counts. This sequence joins TRBV29-1 and TRBJ2-3; TRBD2 matches at 8 bases. CDR1 and CDR2 (germline): SQVTM, ANQGSEA. V lost 3 bases to trimming and J lost 0 bases; unmatched junction nucleotides: 8. There are 16 residues in the CDR3. CDR3 in DNA: TGCAGCGTTGATAAGTCTAGCGGGCCTAGCACAGATACGCAGTATTTT. Amino acids: CSVDKSSGPSTDTQYF.

This clone has just one count. This chain's CDR3 is CATTLRTSGYNEQFF. The DNA for the CDR3 is TGTGCCACCACCCTACGGACTAGCGGTTACAATGAGCAGTTCTTC. The rearrangement uses TRBV15 and TRBJ2-1; TRBD2 aligns across 10 bases. V shed 7 bases, J shed 4 bases, and the junction held 7 bases outside the gene matches. The CDR3 is made up of 15 amino acids. Germline assignment: CDR1 LNHNV and CDR2 YYDKDF (reference sequence).

This clone has a count of ten or more. The rearrangement links TRBV5-8 to TRBJ2-7; D gene ambiguous. Germline loops: CDR1 SGHTS, CDR2 YDEGEE. With 0 bases removed from V and 4 bases from J, the gap between germline ends came to 14 bases. The length of the CDR3 is 15 residues. The CDR3, as DNA: TGTGCCAGCAGCTTGGCCTCCAGAGATTTTTACGAGCAGTACTTC. This codes for CASSLASRDFYEQYF.

The genes are TRBV4-3 and TRBJ1-2; 8 nucleotides line up with TRBD1. Losses at the gene ends were 4 bases for V and 5 bases for J; bases not matched to a gene: 15. The CDR3 contains 17 residues. Germline V lookup: CDR1 LGHNA, CDR2 YSLEER. The CDR3 reads CASSPTWGTGGDYGYTF. CDR3 nucleotide sequence: TGCGCCAGCAGCCCGACCTGGGGGACAGGTGGAGATTATGGCTACACCTTC.

The genes are TRBV29-1 and TRBJ2-5, with a weak D call TRBD2 (6 bases). The V end was cut by 2 bases, the J end by 7 bases, with 14 bases between. This CDR3 contains 13 residues. Germline V gene sequence: CDR1 SQVTM, CDR2 ANQGSEA. CDR3 DNA sequence: TGCAGCGTTGAACCGGGGTCCGGGGGGACCCAGTACTTC. Its protein product is CSVEPGSGGTQYF. Supplemented by reference TRBV29-1 and TRBJ2-5, the full variable domain reads SAVISQKPSRDICQRGTSLTIQCQVDSQVTMMFWYRQQPGQSLTLIATANQGSEATYESGFVIDKFPISRPNLTFSTLTVSNMSPEDSSIYLCSVEPGSGGTQYFGPGTRLLVL.

In its sample, this clone was seen a few times. The chain links TRBV10-1 to TRBJ2-1, with D perhaps TRBD1 (6 bases). Germline lookup yields CDR1 WNHNN and CDR2 SYGVQD (reference sequence). This CDR3 contains 15 residues. Trimming cost V 4 bases and J 3 bases, with 13 bases left between them. As DNA, the CDR3 is TGCGCCAGCAGTGTAGGGGGTCTCCTCTACAATGAGCAGTTCTTC. It is translated as CASSVGGLLYNEQFF.

Comments on this clone: One junction end does not reproduce the germline sequence, and a read error may be involved. The chain joins TRBV25-1 to TRBJ2-6; D ambiguous. Germline loops: CDR1 MGHDK, CDR2 SYGVNS. The CDR3 is made up of 17 amino acids. The CDR3 DNA reads as TGTGTCAGCAGTGAAAGTGGGCCCCGATCTGGGGCCAACGTCCTGACTTTC. It translates to CVSSESGPRSGANVLTF.

This sequence joins TRBV18 and TRBJ2-2; D ambiguous. CDR3 length: 12 amino acids. Trimming stripped 4 bases from V and 3 bases from J, with 3 bases between. Germline V gene lookup returns CDR1 KGHSH and CDR2 LQKENI. The DNA of the CDR3 is TGTGCCAGCTCACGGGACACCGGGGAGCTGTTTTTT. Amino acids: CASSRDTGELFF.

This clone was seen a few times. The chain carries TRBV21-1 and TRBJ1-2; the table's TRBD1 call for D was not verified on the DNA. TRBV21-1 corresponds to a pseudogene. CDR3 length: 15 amino acids. CDR3 nucleotide sequence: TGTGCCAGCAGCAAAACGACAGTTGCTAACTATGGCTACACCTTC. Amino acid sequence: CASSKTTVANYGYTF.

This clone was detected only a few times. V and J are TRBV7-2 and TRBJ1-6, with D uncertain. The germline V gene has CDR1 SGHTA and CDR2 FQGNSA. The CDR3 has 14 residues. Trimming took 5 bases from V and 10 from J, leaving 15 bases between them. The CDR3 DNA sequence: TGTGCCAGCAGCGCGAGATGGGTTGGCTCACCCCTCCACTTT. Protein product: CASSARWVGSPLHF. Looking up the rest from reference TRBV7-2 and TRBJ1-6 gives the full variable domain: GAGVSQSPSNKVTEKGKDVELRCDPISGHTALYWYRQSLGQGLEFLIYFQGNSAPDKSGLPSDRFSAERTGGSVSTLTIQRTQQEDSAVYLCASSARWVGSPLHFGNGTRLTVT.

Details on this clone: This sequence may be a read error, since a much larger clone differs from it by one base. This chain uses TRBV25-1 with TRBJ2-1; D perhaps matches TRBD2 (6 bases). This CDR3 spans 17 amino acids. From germline, CDR1 is MGHDK and CDR2 SYGVNS. With 2 bases removed from V and 7 bases from J, the gap between germline ends came to 21 bases. Here the CDR3 reads CASSEGGDGGERNEQFF. DNA for the CDR3: TGTGCCAGCAGTGAAGGTGGGGACGGGGGTGAGAGAAATGAGCAGTTCTTC.

This clone was seen only a few times. This chain connects TRBV11-2 to TRBJ2-5; D remains ambiguous. The CDR3 is made up of 12 amino acids. Germline V CDR1 and CDR2: SGHAT, FQNNGV. V was pared by 1 base and J by 5 bases, with 5 bases between. CDR3 bases: TGTGCCAGCAGCTTAGCCCGGGAGACCCAGTACTTC. Protein: CASSLARETQYF.

This clone has more than one count but fewer than ten. J is TRBJ2-1 and V is TRBV7-2, with D unclear. Trimming took 5 bases from V and 5 from J, leaving 10 bases between them. The CDR3 length is 13 residues. From germline, CDR1 is SGHTA and CDR2 FQGNSA. The CDR3 reads CASSTSQNNEQFF. In nucleotides, the CDR3 is TGTGCCAGCAGCACTTCGCAGAACAATGAGCAGTTCTTC.

The chain combines TRBV28 with TRBJ2-7; unclear D gene. Per the germline V gene, CDR1 is MDHEN and CDR2 is SYDVKM. V was shortened by 4 bases and J by 0 bases, with 13 bases between the two germline ends. This CDR3 contains 15 residues. CDR3 residues: CASSSPPGNSYEQYF. The CDR3, as DNA: TGTGCCAGCAGTTCTCCACCCGGAAACTCCTACGAGCAGTACTTC. Filled out from reference TRBV28 and TRBJ2-7, the complete variable domain reads DVKVTQSSRYLVKRTGEKVFLECVQDMDHENMFWYRQDPGLGLRLIYFSYDVKMKEKGDIPEGYSVSREKKERFSLILESASTNQTSMYLCASSSPPGNSYEQYFGPGTRLTVT.

The rearrangement joins TRBV25-1 to TRBJ2-5; 7 bases agree with TRBD2. Germline values: CDR1 MGHDK, CDR2 SYGVNS. There are 15 residues in the CDR3. After removal of 2 bases from V and 5 bases from J, the junction contained 8 bases not matched to a gene. Written as DNA, the CDR3 is TGTGCCAGCAGTGAACCACAGCGGGGTCTGGAGACCCAGTACTTC. It yields the protein CASSEPQRGLETQYF.

The chain recombines TRBV7-2 with TRBJ2-3; 9 nucleotides agree with TRBD2. The germline V gene has CDR1 SGHTA and CDR2 FQGNSA. Losses at the gene ends were 2 bases for V and 2 bases for J; bases not matched to a gene: 5. CDR3 length: 16 amino acids. CDR3 sequence reads: CASSLRSSGATDTQYF. The CDR3 DNA reads as TGTGCCAGCAGCTTAAGGTCTAGCGGGGCCACAGATACGCAGTATTTT.

The CDR3 DNA is TGTGCCAGCAGCCCTCAGGGGGTCATGAACACTGAAGCTTTCTTT. It yields the protein CASSPQGVMNTEAFF. The chain combines TRBV7-9 with TRBJ1-1; 7 positions agree with TRBD1. The CDR3 is 15 residues long. The germline gives CDR1 SEHNR, CDR2 FQNEAQ (reference sequence). Losses at the gene ends were 5 bases for V and 0 bases for J; bases not matched to a gene: 6.